This T cell receptor (beta chain) was sequenced in a study of neurological immune-mediated disorders. Input was 950,000 to 1,000,000 sorted T cells, either CD4+ or CD8+. The CDR3 contains 15 residues. With 0 bases clipped from V and 4 bases from J, the junction kept 3 bases outside the gene matches. Germline V gene data show CDR1 as MGHRA and CDR2 as YSYEKL. This clonotype is termed medium-sized (0.01 to 0.1%). Synthesis of cDNA was performed by 5'RACE using 10-nucleotide random UMIs. In TCRdb, the 5' RACE reads were re-called with MiXCR into one record per CDR3 protein. The sample has some 5,000 distinct CDR3 sequences, 20% to 25% seen once.

The chain uses TRBV4-1 and TRBJ1-1, with 9 bases lining up with TRBD1. The receptor comes from a woman aged 60-70 years with HTLV-1-associated myelopathy (HAM/TSP). Sequencing was done on a sample of CD8+ T cells from blood. The CDR3 region is CASSQDGQGFTEAFF. In nucleotides, the CDR3 is TGCGCCAGCAGCCAAGACGGACAGGGGTTCACTGAAGCTTTCTTT.